The next 19 T cell receptor beta chains were all read from a single sample in a study of control samples from healthy donors and cancer patients. Sequenced by immunoSEQ multiplex PCR; TCRdb stores in-frame clones only, minus some. Here the sample spans 150,000 or so clones, around 94% being singletons. The sequencing input was PBMCs. The receptors were sampled from a man between 60 and 70 years old with colorectal cancer.

Of note for this clone: The conserved closing phenylalanine or tryptophan is absent in this CDR3, likely reflecting a read error. The limits of the CDR3 on the DNA are not certain, so only TCRdb's listed CDR3 is given. The CDR3 is CASSLYLGSL. The rearrangement uses TRBV5-8 and TRBJ1-5. Counting both end residues, the CDR3 totals 10 amino acids. CDR1 SGHTS and CDR2 YDEGEE come from the germline V gene.

The genes are TRBV30 and TRBJ2-1; D is possibly TRBD1 (5 bases). Germline V lookup: CDR1 GTSNPN, CDR2 SVGIG (reference sequence). CDR3 length equals 12 residues. Trimming removed 3 bases at V and 4 bases at J, with 7 bases between. The CDR3 loop reads CAWRTAYNEQFF. DNA for the CDR3: TGTGCCTGGAGGACAGCGTACAATGAGCAGTTCTTC. The full variable domain, completed using reference TRBV30 and TRBJ2-1, is SQTIHQWPATLVQPVGSPLSLECTVEGTSNPNLYWYRQAAGRGLQLLFYSVGIGQISSEVPQNLSASRPQDRQFILSSKKLLLSDSGFYLCAWRTAYNEQFFGPGTRLTVL.

The DNA of the CDR3 is TGTGCCAGCAGTGGGGACACTGAAGCTTTCTTT. It is translated as CASSGDTEAFF. The chain links TRBV2 to TRBJ1-1; D is ambiguous. The CDR3 has 11 residues. V was pared by 4 bases and J by 3 bases, with 3 bases between. In germline, CDR1 is SNHLY, CDR2 FYNNEI.

This chain joins TRBV5-8 and TRBJ2-7, with a tentative D call TRBD1 (5 bases). The germline V gene has CDR1 SGHTS and CDR2 YDEGEE. Between the trimmed V and J ends, which lost 3 bases and 3 bases, there was a span of 10 bases. This CDR3 contains 13 residues. CDR3 in amino acids: CASSSDIFYEQYF. CDR3 nucleotides: TGTGCCAGCAGCTCGGACATCTTCTACGAGCAGTACTTC.

The V call is TRBV6-6, the J call TRBJ1-2; D not resolved. The CDR3 runs 12 residues. Germline CDR1 and CDR2: MNHNY and SVGAGI (reference sequence). V lost 9 bases, J lost 3 bases, and 11 bases lay in between. The CDR3 DNA reads as TGTGCCAGTGCGACCACAGACTATGGCTACACCTTC. It codes for CASATTDYGYTF.

This sequence joins TRBV27 and TRBJ2-7, with a weak D call TRBD1 (5 bases). CDR1 MNHEY and CDR2 SMNVEV come from the germline V gene (reference sequence). The CDR3 loop spans 13 amino acids. Trimming shortened V by 5 bases and J by 3 bases, and 11 bases separated the two germline ends. This chain's CDR3 is CASSPRQLYEQYF. CDR3 sequence (DNA): TGTGCCAGCAGTCCCCGACAGCTCTACGAGCAGTACTTC.

The V gene is TRBV7-2, the J gene TRBJ1-2, with D possibly TRBD1 on 6 matching bases. Trimming cost V 6 bases and J 0 bases, with 11 bases left between them. Germline lookup yields CDR1 SGHTA and CDR2 FQGNSA. This CDR3 has 14 amino acids. The CDR3 DNA is TGTGCCAGCAGGAGAACAGGGTCTAACTATGGCTACACCTTC. Translating it yields CASRRTGSNYGYTF.

This clone was picked up one time. This chain joins TRBV7-8 and TRBJ2-5; TRBD2 might be the D (7 bases). V shed 1 base and J shed 1 base, with 16 bases lying between them. Germline values: CDR1 SGHVS, CDR2 FQNEAQ. CDR3 size: 17 residues. The CDR3 sequence: CASSLVGGPHSQETQYF. CDR3 bases: TGTGCCAGCAGCTTAGTCGGGGGGCCCCATTCCCAAGAGACCCAGTACTTC. Full variable domain (remainder filled in from reference TRBV7-8 and TRBJ2-5): GAGVSQSPRYKVAKRGQDVALRCDPISGHVSLFWYQQALGQGPEFLTYFQNEAQLDKSGLPSDRFFAERPEGSVSTLKIQRTQQEDSAVYLCASSLVGGPHSQETQYFGPGTRLLVL.

This chain connects TRBV19 to TRBJ2-2, with 8 bases aligning to TRBD2. In germline, CDR1 is LNHDA, CDR2 SQIVND (reference sequence). The CDR3 covers 21 residues. The V gene end was trimmed by 0 bases and the J gene end by 0 bases; junction bases not matched to a gene: 15. This CDR3 reads CASSIDRRMPRGASNTGELFF. CDR3 nucleotides: TGTGCCAGTAGTATAGATCGCAGGATGCCGCGGGGGGCCTCGAACACCGGGGAGCTGTTTTTT.

The rearrangement joins TRBV19 to TRBJ2-2, with D perhaps TRBD2 (6 bases). With 7 bases removed from V and 2 bases from J, the gap between germline ends came to 11 bases. Germline CDR1 is LNHDA and CDR2 is SQIVND (reference sequence). There are 14 residues in the CDR3. The chain's CDR3 is CASKQRANTGELFF. The CDR3 DNA sequence: TGTGCCAGTAAGCAGCGGGCCAACACCGGGGAGCTGTTTTTT.

The chain combines TRBV5-1 with TRBJ2-1; D is uncertain. CDR1 is SGHRS and CDR2 is YFSETQ in the germline V gene. The V and J ends lost 0 bases and 0 bases respectively, with 7 bases between them. The CDR3 has 15 amino acids. CDR3 sequence (DNA): TGCGCCAGCAGCTTGGAAGGTAGCTCCTACAATGAGCAGTTCTTC. Translation: CASSLEGSSYNEQFF.

J is TRBJ2-1 and V is TRBV24-1, with 9 positions matching TRBD1. Looked up from germline, CDR1 is KGHDR and CDR2 is SFDVKD. CDR3 length equals 15 residues. V dropped 11 bases and J dropped 6; count of bases not matched to a gene: 13. This CDR3 reads CANAFTGQGFNEQFF. The DNA of the CDR3 is TGTGCCAATGCATTCACGGGACAGGGTTTCAATGAGCAGTTCTTC.

The V call is TRBV7-9, the J call TRBJ2-7; TRBD2 agrees at 7 bases. Unmatched junction bases numbered 10, after V lost 7 bases and J lost 1 base. This CDR3 contains 15 residues. The germline CDR1 and CDR2 sequences are SEHNR and FQNEAQ (reference sequence). CDR3 amino acids: CASTNRGAGSYEQYF. CDR3 bases: TGTGCCAGCACCAATAGGGGAGCGGGATCCTACGAGCAGTACTTC.

The chain combines TRBV14 with TRBJ2-7, with 10 bases matching TRBD2. Germline V lookup: CDR1 SGHDN, CDR2 FVKESK. The CDR3 spans 18 residues. J gave up 7 bases and V 1 base, and 16 bases lay outside the gene matches. The CDR3 spells CASSQGTSGTLLSREQYF. In nucleotides, the CDR3 is TGTGCCAGCAGCCAAGGGACTAGCGGCACTCTACTTAGTAGGGAGCAGTACTTC. Complete variable domain (other parts from reference TRBV14 and TRBJ2-7): EAGVTQFPSHSVIEKGQTVTLRCDPISGHDNLYWYRRVMGKEIKFLLHFVKESKQDESGMPNNRFLAERTGGTYSTLKVQPAELEDSGVYFCASSQGTSGTLLSREQYFGPGTRLTVT.

The genes are TRBV29-1 and TRBJ1-4; 8 bases fit TRBD1. The germline V gene encodes CDR1 SQVTM and CDR2 ANQGSEA. This CDR3 has 13 amino acids. V trimming: 5 bases; J trimming: 8 bases; junction bases outside the gene matches: 7. CDR3 region: CSVTTGAREKLFF. The CDR3 coding sequence is TGCAGCGTTACGACAGGGGCTAGGGAAAAACTGTTTTTT.

A single count supports this clone. V usage is TRBV2 and J usage is TRBJ1-5; maybe TRBD1 (6 bases). Germline values: CDR1 SNHLY, CDR2 FYNNEI. This CDR3 is 15 amino acids long. Between the trimmed V and J ends, which lost 5 bases and 6 bases, there was a span of 17 bases. The CDR3 spells CASSYRGGIGQPQHF. The CDR3 DNA reads as TGTGCCAGCAGTTATCGAGGGGGGATCGGTCAGCCCCAGCATTTT.

The chain recombines TRBV16 with TRBJ1-1; 8 nucleotides agree with TRBD1. The CDR3 runs to 16 residues. Trimming at V came to 5 bases and at J to 2 bases, leaving 10 bases not matched to a gene. Germline V gives CDR1 KGHSY, CDR2 FQNENV. CDR3 amino acids: CASSTTGGISNTEAFF. In DNA form, the CDR3 reads TGTGCCAGCAGCACCACAGGGGGAATCTCAAACACTGAAGCTTTCTTT.

The chain employs TRBV9 and TRBJ2-2, with a weak D call TRBD2 (6 bases). CDR1 and CDR2 (germline): SGDLS, YYNGEE. The CDR3 has 16 residues. Deletions cut 4 bases from V and 0 bases from J, with 13 bases between. CDR3 sequence: CASSLSGTPNTGELFF. The CDR3 DNA follows: TGTGCCAGCAGCCTTTCCGGGACTCCGAACACCGGGGAGCTGTTTTTT.

The rearrangement joins TRBV6-5 to TRBJ2-7, with D perhaps TRBD1 (5 bases). CDR1 MNHEY and CDR2 SVGAGI come from the germline V gene. V was shortened by 4 bases and J by 3 bases, with 7 bases between the two germline ends. The CDR3 consists of 12 residues. The CDR3 nucleotides are TGTGCCAGCAGTTTGGACAACTACGAGCAGTACTTC. It specifies CASSLDNYEQYF.